This paragraph covers one TCR beta chain sequence. These data come from a study of sequential checkpoint blockade in melanoma. For the study at large: Both treatment sequences were followed by maintenance nivolumab.

Stated treatment: randomized to nivolumab then ipilimumab (arm A) or the reverse (arm B). DNA-damaging chemotherapy had not been given to any patient beforehand. Sorted cells were live CD3+CD8+, lacking CD19 and CD56, from PBMCs. Repertoires were generated with immunoSEQ multiplex PCR, while TCRdb's copy carries only in-frame clones and drops some. The top ten clones hold 11% to 15% of a sample with about 28,000 clones, about 88% of them seen once. Germline V gene data show CDR1 as SGDLS and CDR2 as YYNGEE. The CDR3 length is 11 residues. The V and J ends lost 4 bases and 5 bases respectively, with 3 bases between them.

The chain is built from TRBV9 and TRBJ2-2; D is unresolved. The TCR originated in a human donor with melanoma. The material sequenced was CD8+ T cells sorted from blood (inferred from file names), taken from a patient given nivolumab and ipilimumab in sequence. CDR3 coding DNA: TGTGCCAGCAGCTCTACCGGGGAGCTGTTTTTT. Translated, it gives CASSSTGELFF. The full variable domain, with the rest looked up from reference TRBV9 and TRBJ2-2, is DSGVTQTPKHLITATGQRVTLRCSPRSGDLSVYWYQQSLDQGLQFLIQYYNGEERAKGNILERFSAQQFPDLHSELNLSSLELGDSALYFCASSSTGELFFGEGSRLTVL.